The T cell receptor (beta chain) under discussion was sequenced for a study of control samples from healthy donors and cancer patients. This CDR3 is built from 16 residues. From germline, CDR1 is SGHRS and CDR2 YFSETQ. The junction had 8 bases not matched to a gene; V was cut back by 4 bases and J by 0 bases. Clones were sequenced by immunoSEQ multiplex PCR, and TCRdb holds only the in-frame ones, with some missing. The sample records tens of thousands of clones, 75% to 90% being singletons. This TCR came from a man between 50 and 59 years old in good health. Material: blood. The rearrangement joins TRBV5-1 to TRBJ2-5; 8 positions match TRBD1. CDR3 DNA sequence: TGCGCCAGCAGCGGGACAGGACTGGGGAACCAAGAGACCCAGTACTTC. Translation gives CASSGTGLGNQETQYF. The full variable domain, rest sourced from reference TRBV5-1 and TRBJ2-5, is KAGVTQTPRYLIKTRGQQVTLSCSPISGHRSVSWYQQTPGQGLQFLFEYFSETQRNKGNFPGRFSGRQFSNSRSEMNVSTLELGDSALYLCASSGTGLGNQETQYFGPGTRLLVL.